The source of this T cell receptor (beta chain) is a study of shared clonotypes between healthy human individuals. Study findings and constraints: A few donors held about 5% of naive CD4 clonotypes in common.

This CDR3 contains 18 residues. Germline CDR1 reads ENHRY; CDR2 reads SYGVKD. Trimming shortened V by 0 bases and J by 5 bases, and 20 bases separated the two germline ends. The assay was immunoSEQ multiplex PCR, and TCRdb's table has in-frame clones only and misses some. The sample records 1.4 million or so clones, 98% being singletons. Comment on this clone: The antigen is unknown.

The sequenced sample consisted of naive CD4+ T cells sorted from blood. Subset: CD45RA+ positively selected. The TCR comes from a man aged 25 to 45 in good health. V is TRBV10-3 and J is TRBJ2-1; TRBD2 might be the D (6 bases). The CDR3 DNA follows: TGTGCCATCAGTGAGTCCACTCAGTCCGGGACTTACCACAATGAGCAGTTCTTC. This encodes CAISESTQSGTYHNEQFF.